This T cell receptor (beta chain) was captured by sequencing in a study of T cells in Graves' hyperthyroidism and ophthalmopathy. The study's findings and limits: Using 13 V-J features, a model discriminated ophthalmopathy from stable hyperthyroidism. The model anticipated ophthalmopathy a median approximately 6.6 months pre-onset.

Stable Graves' hyperthyroidism denoted no ophthalmopathy progression over 18 months. Diagnoses rested on clinical symptoms, serum thyroxine and TRAb, thyroid ultrasound and orbital computed tomography. CDR1 LNHDA and CDR2 SQIVND come from the germline V gene (reference sequence). CDR3 length equals 15 residues. As regards this clonotype: Its antigen is not known. An end of the junction does not agree with germline; a read error may underlie this.

Authors of the study amplified TCR beta CDR3 regions from RNA transcripts. TCR CDR3 regions were first amplified by RT-PCR with HTBI primers. One entry per CDR3 protein results from TCRdb running MiXCR on the multiplex PCR reads. The sample yields 500,000 to 600,000 distinct CDR3 sequences, roughly 50% seen once. The chain joins TRBV19 to TRBJ2-7; D gene uncertain. Material for sequencing was peripheral blood or thyroid tissue (not recorded which). The clonotype was recovered from a woman aged 18 to 35 with Graves' hyperthyroidism. This chain's CDR3 is CASNPSVGRAYGQYF. The CDR3 coding sequence is TGTGCCTCCAACCCCTCCGTTGGCCGAGCCTACGGGCAGTACTTC.